These T cell receptor beta chains were read from a single sample in a study of cytomegalovirus exposure and HLA in healthy donors. Generated by immunoSEQ multiplex PCR, the TCRdb table keeps only in-frame clones and is missing some. There are about 90,000 clones in the sample; over 60% occur only once, and 4.6% lies in the top ten. Specimen: PBMCs. Every receptor here comes from a woman aged 35 to 49 in good health and CMV-seropositive. CDR3s include the opening cysteine and the closing phenylalanine or tryptophan. The order of the fields is J gene, V gene, clone size, D gene, CDR3 protein, CDR3 DNA. The D gene is left open where the match is weak. Where a row states a size, it is once, few, many or the class of an expanded clone; other rows omit it.

TRBJ2-1	TRBV19	NA	TRBD1	CASRRTGEEQFF	TGTGCCAGTAGAAGAACAGGGGAGGAGCAGTTCTTC
TRBJ2-7	TRBV7-2	once	TRBD1	CASSLVGTENYEQYF	TGTGCCAGCAGCTTAGTGGGGACAGAGAACTACGAGCAGTACTTC
TRBJ2-1	TRBV7-8	NA	NA	CASSLVASEQFF	TGTGCCAGCAGCTTGGTAGCTTCTGAGCAGTTCTTC
TRBJ2-6	TRBV6-4	NA	NA	CASSDSSGTGANVLTF	TGTGCCAGCAGTGACTCATCGGGGACTGGGGCCAACGTCCTGACTTTC
TRBJ2-1	TRBV5-5	NA	NA	CASSTHQRLSSYNEQFF	TGTGCCAGCAGCACCCATCAGAGACTCTCCTCCTACAATGAGCAGTTCTTC
TRBJ1-2	TRBV13	NA	NA	CASSLASGASGYTF	TGTGCCAGCAGCTTAGCTTCAGGGGCCAGTGGCTACACCTTC
TRBJ2-1	TRBV5-1	few	NA	CASSLAPGSTYNEQFF	TGCGCCAGCAGCTTGGCTCCGGGGTCGACCTACAATGAGCAGTTCTTC
TRBJ2-1	TRBV30	NA	TRBD2	CACLRGEGIYEQFF	TGTGCCTGCCTTCGGGGGGAGGGTATCTATGAGCAGTTCTTC
TRBJ2-2	TRBV4-2	many	NA	CASSRRLNTGELFF	TGTGCCAGCAGCCGGAGACTAAACACCGGGGAGCTGTTTTTT
TRBJ2-7	TRBV2	NA	TRBD1	CASSGQGSSYEQYF	TGTGCCAGCAGTGGACAGGGAAGCTCCTACGAGCAGTACTTC
TRBJ1-1	TRBV4-1	NA	TRBD1	CASSQFTGERGSGNTEAFF	TGCGCCAGCAGCCAATTCACAGGGGAGAGGGGATCCGGGAACACTGAAGCTTTCTTT
TRBJ2-7	TRBV11-2	NA	NA	CASSLEVGGTYEQYF	TGTGCCAGCAGCTTAGAGGTGGGCGGGACCTACGAGCAGTACTTC
TRBJ2-7	TRBV4-2	NA	NA	CASSQDQFSGNYEQYF	TGTGCCAGCAGCCAAGATCAGTTCTCAGGGAACTACGAGCAGTACTTC
TRBJ2-3	TRBV6-5	NA	NA	CASSFLTGSTDTQYF	TGTGCCAGCAGTTTCTTAACAGGGAGCACAGATACGCAGTATTTT
TRBJ2-2	TRBV6-5	NA	NA	CASRIRRAGELFF	TGTGCCAGCAGAATTCGGCGGGCCGGGGAGCTGTTTTTT
TRBJ2-7	TRBV19	NA	TRBD1	CASSITGDSYEQYF	TGTGCCAGTAGTATTACAGGGGACTCCTACGAGCAGTACTTC
TRBJ2-7	TRBV28	few	NA	CASSSDLWEQYF	TGTGCCAGCAGTTCCGACTTGTGGGAGCAGTACTTC
TRBJ2-1	TRBV6-5	few	TRBD2	CASSSPGLARHEQFF	TGTGCCAGCAGTTCTCCGGGACTAGCGAGACATGAGCAGTTCTTC
TRBJ2-7	TRBV4-3	few	NA	CASSQVDKTGYEQYF	TGCGCCAGCAGCCAAGTTGATAAGACGGGCTACGAGCAGTACTTC
TRBJ1-4	TRBV27	NA	NA	CASSLSKGLPAEKLFF	TGTGCCAGCAGTTTAAGTAAAGGACTCCCGGCTGAAAAACTGTTTTTT
TRBJ1-5	TRBV29-1	NA	NA	CSAGASQPQHF	TGCAGCGCAGGGGCGAGTCAGCCCCAGCATTTT
TRBJ2-7	TRBV7-9	few	NA	CASSLGRSAYEQYF	TGTGCCAGCAGCCTAGGTCGGAGTGCCTACGAGCAGTACTTC
TRBJ1-2	TRBV7-2	few	TRBD1	CASNLGDRGRGYTF	TGTGCCAGCAACTTAGGGGACAGGGGCAGGGGCTACACCTTC
TRBJ2-3	TRBV27	NA	TRBD2	CASSLLAGPDTQYF	TGTGCCAGCAGTTTATTAGCGGGGCCAGATACGCAGTATTTT
TRBJ1-3	TRBV13	once	NA	CASRTYGISSGNTIYF	TGTGCCAGCAGGACATACGGGATAAGCTCTGGAAACACCATATATTTT
TRBJ2-1	TRBV2	NA	NA	CASILGGYNEQFF	NA
TRBJ2-5	TRBV6-1	NA	TRBD2	CASSESLSGSHETQYF	TGTGCCAGCAGTGAATCCCTCAGCGGGAGCCACGAGACCCAGTACTTC
TRBJ2-2	TRBV6-5	NA	TRBD1	CASSFGTAPGELFF	TGTGCCAGCAGTTTCGGGACAGCGCCCGGGGAGCTGTTTTTT
TRBJ2-1	TRBV7-8	NA	NA	CASSLASRGHYNEQFF	TGTGCCAGCAGCTTAGCTTCGCGGGGCCACTACAATGAGCAGTTCTTC
TRBJ2-3	TRBV7-6	NA	NA	CASSLGSRDTQYF	TGTGCCAGCAGCTTAGGGTCCCGGGATACGCAGTATTTT
TRBJ2-2	TRBV19	NA	NA	CASSSGGEGNTNTGELFF	TGTGCTTCTTCGTCTGGCGGGGAAGGTAATACGAACACCGGGGAGCTGTTTTTT
TRBJ2-1	TRBV7-2	NA	NA	CASSPQQRTAPFF	TGTGCCAGCAGCCCCCAACAGCGGACCGCACCGTTCTTC
TRBJ1-2	TRBV29-1	NA	TRBD1	CSVEDLGTGKGIANYGYTF	TGCAGCGTTGAAGATCTCGGGACAGGGAAGGGGATTGCTAACTATGGCTACACCTTC
TRBJ1-3	TRBV9	NA	NA	CASSVDPSSGNTIYF	TGTGCCAGCAGCGTCGATCCTAGCTCTGGAAACACCATATATTTT
TRBJ2-7	TRBV7-2	few	TRBD2	CASSLEETGTSGLPYEQYF	TGTGCCAGCAGCTTAGAGGAGACCGGGACTAGCGGGCTACCCTACGAGCAGTACTTC
TRBJ1-1	TRBV5-8	NA	NA	CASSLDGRADTEAFF	TGTGCCAGCAGCTTGGATGGCAGGGCGGACACTGAAGCTTTCTTT
TRBJ2-7	TRBV29-1	NA	NA	CSVGTHGSSYEQYF	TGCAGCGTTGGTACCCATGGGAGCTCCTACGAGCAGTACTTC
TRBJ2-1	TRBV4-2	few	NA	CASSQTTNPEQFF	TGTGCCAGCAGCCAGACTACCAACCCTGAGCAGTTCTTC
TRBJ2-7	TRBV11-3	NA	NA	CASSFEGLGEQYF	TGTGCCAGCAGCTTTGAGGGATTAGGTGAGCAGTACTTC
TRBJ1-1	TRBV27	NA	NA	CASSLRGGTDSVYDTEAFF	TGTGCCAGCAGTTTAAGGGGGGGGACGGACTCTGTCTATGACACTGAAGCTTTCTTT
TRBJ1-3	TRBV27	NA	NA	CARRQLSTGNTIYF	TGTGCCAGGAGACAGTTGAGCACTGGAAACACCATATATTTT
TRBJ2-7	TRBV5-4	once	TRBD1	CASSLVGTGVHEQYF	TGTGCCAGCAGCTTGGTGGGGACAGGGGTCCACGAGCAGTACTTC